Below, 6 T cell receptor beta chains from the same sample are listed, as sequenced in a study of blood T cell repertoires in COVID-19. Libraries were prepared by immunoSEQ multiplex PCR; TCRdb keeps only in-frame clonotypes and omits some of them. The sample has 300,000 to 450,000 clones; 70% to 90% are singletons. The sequencing sample was made of PBMCs or T cells enriched from blood (not recorded which). Receptors originate from a woman aged 18-30 years who had recovered from COVID-19.

This chain uses TRBV6-5 with TRBJ1-3; the D is unclear. Germline V CDR1 and CDR2: MNHEY, SVGAGI. The CDR3 extends over 14 amino acids. V shed 5 bases and J shed 6 bases, with 14 bases lying between them. In nucleotides, the CDR3 is TGTGCCAGCAGTCCCTCCGAGGGCGTAAACACCATATATTTT. Translation: CASSPSEGVNTIYF.

The V gene is TRBV27, the J gene TRBJ1-2; TRBD1 might be the D (6 bases). CDR3 length equals 11 residues. The V end was cut by 6 bases, the J end by 8 bases, with 10 bases between. From germline, CDR1 is MNHEY and CDR2 SMNVEV (reference sequence). Written as DNA, the CDR3 is TGTGCCAGCAGGGGGGCCCGCGGCTACACCTTC. It specifies CASRGARGYTF.

This chain uses TRBV9 with TRBJ2-2, with D possibly TRBD2 on 5 matching bases. V was clipped by 0 bases and J by 4 bases, with 13 bases between them. Germline loops: CDR1 SGDLS, CDR2 YYNGEE. The length of the CDR3 is 16 residues. In DNA form, the CDR3 reads TGTGCCAGCAGCGTAGTAGGTAGCGTGGGCACCGGGGAGCTGTTTTTT. This gives the protein CASSVVGSVGTGELFF.

The V gene is TRBV5-1, the J gene TRBJ1-1; D not resolved. CDR1 is SGHRS and CDR2 is YFSETQ in the germline V gene. The V and J ends lost 4 bases and 4 bases respectively, with 11 bases between them. The CDR3 covers 13 residues. For the CDR3, the DNA is TGCGCCAGCAGCGGAGAGGGAGCCACTGAAGCTTTCTTT. Its protein product is CASSGEGATEAFF.

This rearrangement joins TRBV5-1 to TRBJ1-4, with no clear D. Trimming took off 0 bases at V and 6 bases at J, with 18 bases between the two ends. This CDR3 is built from 17 residues. Germline loops: CDR1 SGHRS, CDR2 YFSETQ. The CDR3 sequence: CASSLARGSVDDEKLFF. The CDR3 DNA sequence: TGCGCCAGCAGCTTGGCCAGAGGTTCGGTAGATGATGAAAAACTGTTTTTT.

The J gene is TRBJ2-1, the V gene TRBV19; D uncertain. The CDR3 contains 15 residues. V was cut by 7 bases and J by 3 bases, with 16 bases left in between. Looked up from germline, CDR1 is LNHDA and CDR2 is SQIVND (reference sequence). The CDR3 loop reads CASIALSGNYNEQFF. The CDR3 nucleotides read TGTGCCAGTATCGCGTTGTCAGGAAACTACAATGAGCAGTTCTTC.